This TCR beta chain was identified in a study of cytotoxic CD8 clonotypes in ibrutinib-treated CLL. Study information: Response samples were taken after a median around eleven months of treatment, range 6 to 36. General observations from the study: Clonality rose at ibrutinib response, held steady in sustained remission, and fell toward baseline at progression.

On this clone itself: Its target is not known.

A 1 in 200,000 to 1 in 1 million T cell depth was the sequencing target. Generated by immunoSEQ multiplex PCR, the TCRdb table keeps only in-frame clones and is missing some. The sample carries around 310,000 clones, 80% recorded once. This TCR came from a human donor with chronic lymphocytic leukemia. The specimen comprised PBMCs, sampled before ibrutinib treatment.

The CDR3 nucleotides read TGTGCCAGCAGAAGGACAGGGGGTAATGAAAAACTGTTTTTT. This gives the protein CASRRTGGNEKLFF. The gene calls are TRBV7-9 and TRBJ1-4; TRBD1 matches at 10 bases. The trim removed 6 bases at V and 4 bases at J, leaving 2 bases unmatched. The CDR3 extends over 14 amino acids. The germline gives CDR1 SEHNR, CDR2 FQNEAQ (reference sequence).